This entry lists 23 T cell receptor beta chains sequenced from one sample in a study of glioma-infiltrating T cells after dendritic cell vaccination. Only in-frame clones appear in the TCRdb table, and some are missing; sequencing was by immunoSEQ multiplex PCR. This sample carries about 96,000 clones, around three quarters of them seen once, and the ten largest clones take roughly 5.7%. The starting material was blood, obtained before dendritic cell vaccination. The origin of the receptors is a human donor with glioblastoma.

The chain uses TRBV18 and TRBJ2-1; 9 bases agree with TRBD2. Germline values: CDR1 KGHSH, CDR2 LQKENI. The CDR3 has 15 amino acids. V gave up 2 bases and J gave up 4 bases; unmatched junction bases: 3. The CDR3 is CASSPETSGYNEQFF. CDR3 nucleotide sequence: TGTGCCAGCTCACCAGAGACTAGCGGTTACAATGAGCAGTTCTTC.

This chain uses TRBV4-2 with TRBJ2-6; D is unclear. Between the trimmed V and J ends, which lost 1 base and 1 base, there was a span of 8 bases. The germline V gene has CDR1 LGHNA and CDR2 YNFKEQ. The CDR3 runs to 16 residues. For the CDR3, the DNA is TGTGCCAGCAGCCAAGGGGTGAGGTCTGGGGCCAACGTCCTGACTTTC. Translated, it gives CASSQGVRSGANVLTF.

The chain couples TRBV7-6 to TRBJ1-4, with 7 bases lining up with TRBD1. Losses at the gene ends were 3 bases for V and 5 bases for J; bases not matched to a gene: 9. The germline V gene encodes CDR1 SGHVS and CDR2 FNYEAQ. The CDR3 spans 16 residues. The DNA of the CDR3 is TGTGCCAGCAGCTTGGAGGCCGGCAGGGGGAATGAAAAACTGTTTTTT. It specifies CASSLEAGRGNEKLFF.

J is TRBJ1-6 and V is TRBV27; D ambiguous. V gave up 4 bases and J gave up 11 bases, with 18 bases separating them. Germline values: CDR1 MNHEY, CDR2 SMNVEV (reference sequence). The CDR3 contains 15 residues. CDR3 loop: CASSSLSGKLTPLHF. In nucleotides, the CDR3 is TGTGCCAGCAGTTCACTCTCGGGAAAACTTACACCCCTCCACTTT.

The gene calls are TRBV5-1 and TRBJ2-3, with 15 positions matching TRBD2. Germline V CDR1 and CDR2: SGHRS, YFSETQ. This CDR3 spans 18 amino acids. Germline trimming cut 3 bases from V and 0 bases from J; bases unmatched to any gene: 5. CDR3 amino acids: CASSSGLAGGASTDTQYF. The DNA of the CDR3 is TGCGCCAGCAGCTCGGGACTAGCGGGAGGAGCTAGCACAGATACGCAGTATTTT.

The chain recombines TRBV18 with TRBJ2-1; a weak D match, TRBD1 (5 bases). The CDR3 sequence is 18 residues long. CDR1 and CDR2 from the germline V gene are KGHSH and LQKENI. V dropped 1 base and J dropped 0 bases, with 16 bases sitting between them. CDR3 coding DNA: TGTGCCAGCTCACCACGGGTCGGTGGGGCAAGCTCCTACAATGAGCAGTTCTTC. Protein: CASSPRVGGASSYNEQFF.

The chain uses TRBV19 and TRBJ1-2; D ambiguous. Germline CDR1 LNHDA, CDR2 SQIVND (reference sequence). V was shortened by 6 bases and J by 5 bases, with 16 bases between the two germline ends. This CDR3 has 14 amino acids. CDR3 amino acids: CASSAAASAYGYTF. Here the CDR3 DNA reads TGTGCCAGTAGCGCGGCGGCCTCAGCTTATGGCTACACCTTC. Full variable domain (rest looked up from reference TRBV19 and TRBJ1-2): DGGITQSPKYLFRKEGQNVTLSCEQNLNHDAMYWYRQDPGQGLRLIYYSQIVNDFQKGDIAEGYSVSREKKESFPLTVTSAQKNPTAFYLCASSAAASAYGYTFGSGTRLTVV.

As DNA, the CDR3 is TGTGCCAGCAGCTTAGATAGGGTTCGGACTAGCGGGAGTCACGAGCAGTACTTC. This encodes CASSLDRVRTSGSHEQYF. This sequence joins TRBV11-2 and TRBJ2-7; 13 bases map to TRBD2. The germline V gene has CDR1 SGHAT and CDR2 FQNNGV. The trim removed 0 bases at V and 5 bases at J, leaving 10 bases unmatched. The CDR3 length is 18 residues.

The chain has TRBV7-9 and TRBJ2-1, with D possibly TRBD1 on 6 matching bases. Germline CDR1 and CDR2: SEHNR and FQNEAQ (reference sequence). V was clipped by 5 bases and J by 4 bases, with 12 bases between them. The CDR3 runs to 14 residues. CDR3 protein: CASSAGTTYNEQFF. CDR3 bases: TGTGCCAGCAGCGCCGGGACAACATACAATGAGCAGTTCTTC.

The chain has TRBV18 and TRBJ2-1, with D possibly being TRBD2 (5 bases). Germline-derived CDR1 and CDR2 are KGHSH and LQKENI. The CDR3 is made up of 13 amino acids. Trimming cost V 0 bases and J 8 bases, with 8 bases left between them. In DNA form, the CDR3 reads TGTGCCAGCTCACCACCGGGAGAGGATGAGCAGTTCTTC. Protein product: CASSPPGEDEQFF.

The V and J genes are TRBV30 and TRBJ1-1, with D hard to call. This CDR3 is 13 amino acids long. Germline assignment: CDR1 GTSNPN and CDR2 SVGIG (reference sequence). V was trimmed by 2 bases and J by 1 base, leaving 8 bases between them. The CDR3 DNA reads TGTGCCTGGAGTATCCAGTGGAACACTGAAGCTTTCTTT. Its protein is CAWSIQWNTEAFF.

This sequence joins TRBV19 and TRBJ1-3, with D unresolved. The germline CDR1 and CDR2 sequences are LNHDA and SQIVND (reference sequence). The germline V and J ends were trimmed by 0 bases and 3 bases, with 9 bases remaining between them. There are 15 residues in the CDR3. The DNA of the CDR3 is TGTGCCAGTAGTATAGATCCCGCGGTTGGAAACACCATATATTTT. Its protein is CASSIDPAVGNTIYF.

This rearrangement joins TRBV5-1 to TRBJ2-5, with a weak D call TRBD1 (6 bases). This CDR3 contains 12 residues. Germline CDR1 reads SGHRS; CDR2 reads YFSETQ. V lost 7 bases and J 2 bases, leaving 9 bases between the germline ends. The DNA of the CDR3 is TGCGCCAGCGGCAGGGGTCAAGAGACCCAGTACTTC. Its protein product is CASGRGQETQYF.

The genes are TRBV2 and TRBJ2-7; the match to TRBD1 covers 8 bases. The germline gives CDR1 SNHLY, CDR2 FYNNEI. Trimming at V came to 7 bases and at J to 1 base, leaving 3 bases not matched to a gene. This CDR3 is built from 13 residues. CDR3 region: CASTGDRSYEQYF. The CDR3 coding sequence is TGTGCCAGCACCGGGGACAGGTCCTACGAGCAGTACTTC. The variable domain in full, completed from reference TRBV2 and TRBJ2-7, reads EPEVTQTPSHQVTQMGQEVILRCVPISNHLYFYWYRQILGQKVEFLVSFYNNEISEKSEIFDDQFSVERPDGSNFTLKIRSTKLEDSAMYFCASTGDRSYEQYFGPGTRLTVT.

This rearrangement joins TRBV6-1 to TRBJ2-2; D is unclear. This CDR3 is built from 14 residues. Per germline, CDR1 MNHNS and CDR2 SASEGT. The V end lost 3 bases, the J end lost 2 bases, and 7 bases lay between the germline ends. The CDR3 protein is CASSDLFNTGELFF. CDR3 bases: TGTGCCAGCAGTGATCTTTTTAACACCGGGGAGCTGTTTTTT.

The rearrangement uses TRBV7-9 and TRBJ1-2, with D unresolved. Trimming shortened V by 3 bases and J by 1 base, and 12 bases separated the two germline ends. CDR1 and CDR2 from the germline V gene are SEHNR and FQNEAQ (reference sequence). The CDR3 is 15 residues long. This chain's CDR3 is CASSLRAGDNYGYTF. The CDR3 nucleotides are TGTGCCAGCAGCTTGAGGGCAGGCGATAACTATGGCTACACCTTC.

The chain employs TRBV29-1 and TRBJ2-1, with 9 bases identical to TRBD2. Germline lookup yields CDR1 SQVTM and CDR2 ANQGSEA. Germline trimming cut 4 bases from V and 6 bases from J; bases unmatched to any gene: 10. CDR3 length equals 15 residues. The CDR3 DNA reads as TGCAGCGTTGGGGAAGGAGTAGCGGGAGTCAATGAGCAGTTCTTC. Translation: CSVGEGVAGVNEQFF.

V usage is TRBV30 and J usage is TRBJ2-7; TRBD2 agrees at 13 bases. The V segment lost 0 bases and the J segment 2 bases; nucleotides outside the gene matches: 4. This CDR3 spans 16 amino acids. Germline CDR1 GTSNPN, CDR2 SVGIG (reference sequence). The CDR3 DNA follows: TGTGCCTGGAGTGTACCCACTAGCGGGAGGGCCTACGAGCAGTACTTC. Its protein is CAWSVPTSGRAYEQYF.

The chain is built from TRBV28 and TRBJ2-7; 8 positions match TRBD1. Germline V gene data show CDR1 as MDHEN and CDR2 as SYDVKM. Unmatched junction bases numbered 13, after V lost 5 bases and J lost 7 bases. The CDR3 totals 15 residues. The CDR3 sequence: CASSTQGVGLGEQYF. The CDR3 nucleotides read TGTGCCAGCAGTACACAGGGGGTAGGCCTGGGGGAGCAGTACTTC.

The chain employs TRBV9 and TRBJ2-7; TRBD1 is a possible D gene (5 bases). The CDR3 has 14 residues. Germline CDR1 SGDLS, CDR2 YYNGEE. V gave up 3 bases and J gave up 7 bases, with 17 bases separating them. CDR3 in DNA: TGTGCCAGCAGCGCCCATTCGACAGCCGTTGAGCAGTACTTC. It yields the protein CASSAHSTAVEQYF.

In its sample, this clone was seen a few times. CDR3: CAISELGEGTSIRQFF. CDR3 coding DNA: TGTGCCATCAGTGAGCTAGGGGAGGGAACTAGTATTCGGCAGTTCTTC. This chain joins TRBV10-3 and TRBJ2-1; 7 nucleotides match TRBD2. The CDR3 sequence is 16 residues long. Germline values: CDR1 ENHRY, CDR2 SYGVKD. V lost 2 bases to trimming and J lost 12 bases; unmatched junction nucleotides: 16.

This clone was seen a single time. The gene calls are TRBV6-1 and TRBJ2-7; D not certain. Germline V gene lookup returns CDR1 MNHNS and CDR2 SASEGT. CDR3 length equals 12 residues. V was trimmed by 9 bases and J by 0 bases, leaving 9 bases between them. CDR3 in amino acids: CARYSNSYEQYF. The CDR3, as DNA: TGTGCCAGATACAGTAACTCCTACGAGCAGTACTTC.

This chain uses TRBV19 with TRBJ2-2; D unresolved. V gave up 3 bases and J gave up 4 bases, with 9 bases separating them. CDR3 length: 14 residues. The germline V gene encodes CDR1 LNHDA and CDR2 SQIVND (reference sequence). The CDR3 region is CASSISRITGELFF. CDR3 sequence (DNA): TGTGCCAGTAGTATCTCCAGGATCACCGGGGAGCTGTTTTTT. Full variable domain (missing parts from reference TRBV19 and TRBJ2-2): DGGITQSPKYLFRKEGQNVTLSCEQNLNHDAMYWYRQDPGQGLRLIYYSQIVNDFQKGDIAEGYSVSREKKESFPLTVTSAQKNPTAFYLCASSISRITGELFFGEGSRLTVL.